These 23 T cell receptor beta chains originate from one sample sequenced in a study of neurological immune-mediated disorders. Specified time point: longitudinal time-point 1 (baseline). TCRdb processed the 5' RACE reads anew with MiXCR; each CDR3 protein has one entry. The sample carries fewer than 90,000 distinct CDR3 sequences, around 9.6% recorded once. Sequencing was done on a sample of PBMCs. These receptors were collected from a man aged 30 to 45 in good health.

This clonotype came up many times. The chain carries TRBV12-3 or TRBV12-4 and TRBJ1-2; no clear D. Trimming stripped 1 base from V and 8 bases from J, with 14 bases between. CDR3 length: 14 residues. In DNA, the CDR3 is TGTGCCAGCAGTTTAGGTTTTGGGGAAGGAGGCTACACCTTC. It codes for CASSLGFGEGGYTF.

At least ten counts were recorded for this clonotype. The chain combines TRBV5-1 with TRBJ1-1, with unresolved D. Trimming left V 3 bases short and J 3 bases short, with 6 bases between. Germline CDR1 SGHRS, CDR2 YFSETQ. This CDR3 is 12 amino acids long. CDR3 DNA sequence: TGCGCCAGCAGCTGGGGTGACACTGAAGCTTTCTTT. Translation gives CASSWGDTEAFF.

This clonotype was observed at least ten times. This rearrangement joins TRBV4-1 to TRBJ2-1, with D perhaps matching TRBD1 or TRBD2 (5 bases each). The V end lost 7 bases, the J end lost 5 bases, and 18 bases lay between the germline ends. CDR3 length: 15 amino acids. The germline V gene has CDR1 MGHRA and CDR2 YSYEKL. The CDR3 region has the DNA TGCGCCAGCACCCCCCGGACGGTGGGGGACAATGAGCAGTTCTTC. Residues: CASTPRTVGDNEQFF.

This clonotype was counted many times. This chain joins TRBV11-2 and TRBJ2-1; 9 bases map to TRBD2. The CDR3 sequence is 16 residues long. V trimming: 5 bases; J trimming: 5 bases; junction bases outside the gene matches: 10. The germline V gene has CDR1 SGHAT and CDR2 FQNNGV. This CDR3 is CASSNTHSGSNNEQFF. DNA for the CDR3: TGTGCCAGCAGCAACACCCATAGCGGGAGTAACAATGAGCAGTTCTTC.

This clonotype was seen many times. This CDR3 reads CASSPGAGVTYNEQFF. DNA for the CDR3: TGCGCCAGCAGCCCGGGGGCGGGAGTCACCTACAATGAGCAGTTCTTC. The J gene is TRBJ2-1, the V gene TRBV4-1; D perhaps matches TRBD2 (7 bases). V was pared by 4 bases and J by 2 bases, with 15 bases between. Germline V gives CDR1 MGHRA, CDR2 YSYEKL. This CDR3 spans 16 amino acids.

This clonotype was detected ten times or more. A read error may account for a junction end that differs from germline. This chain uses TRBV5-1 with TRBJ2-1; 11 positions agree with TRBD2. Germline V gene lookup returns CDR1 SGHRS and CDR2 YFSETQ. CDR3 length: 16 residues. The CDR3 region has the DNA TGCGCCAGCAGGTTGGGACTAGCGGTCTCCTACAATGAGCAGTTCTTC. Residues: CASRLGLAVSYNEQFF.

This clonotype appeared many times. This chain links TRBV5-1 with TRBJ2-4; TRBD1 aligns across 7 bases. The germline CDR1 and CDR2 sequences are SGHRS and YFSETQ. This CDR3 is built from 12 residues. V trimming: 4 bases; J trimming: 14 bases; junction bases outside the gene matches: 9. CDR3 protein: CASSKNGQEEYF. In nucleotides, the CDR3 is TGCGCCAGCAGCAAGAACGGACAGGAGGAGTACTTC.

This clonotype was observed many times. The CDR3 here is CASSQEYGMWGLSYEQYF. The CDR3 DNA reads as TGCGCCAGCAGCCAAGAATACGGGATGTGGGGACTATCCTACGAGCAGTACTTC. This chain links TRBV4-1 with TRBJ2-7; 7 bases map to TRBD2. From germline, CDR1 is MGHRA and CDR2 YSYEKL. Germline trimming cut 0 bases from V and 1 base from J; bases unmatched to any gene: 12. CDR3 length: 18 amino acids.

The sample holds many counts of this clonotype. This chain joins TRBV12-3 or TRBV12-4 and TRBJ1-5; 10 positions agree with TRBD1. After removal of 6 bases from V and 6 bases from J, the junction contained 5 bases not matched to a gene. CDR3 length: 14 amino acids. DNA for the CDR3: TGTGCCAGCAGGAAGACAGGGGGCGGTCAGCCCCAGCATTTT. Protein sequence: CASRKTGGGQPQHF.

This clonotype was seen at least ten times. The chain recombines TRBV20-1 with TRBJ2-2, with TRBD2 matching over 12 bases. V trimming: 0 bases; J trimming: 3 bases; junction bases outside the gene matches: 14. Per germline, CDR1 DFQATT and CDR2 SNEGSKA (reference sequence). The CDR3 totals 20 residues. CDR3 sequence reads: CSARDLKLAGGSSDTGELFF. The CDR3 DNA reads TGCAGTGCTAGAGACCTTAAACTAGCGGGAGGATCGTCGGACACCGGGGAGCTGTTTTTT.

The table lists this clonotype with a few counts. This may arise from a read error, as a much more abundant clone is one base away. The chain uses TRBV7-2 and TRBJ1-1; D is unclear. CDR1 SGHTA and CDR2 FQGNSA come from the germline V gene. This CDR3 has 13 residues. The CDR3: CASSLVGDTDAFF. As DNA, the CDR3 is TGTGCCAGCAGCTTAGTGGGAGACACTGACGCTTTCTTT.

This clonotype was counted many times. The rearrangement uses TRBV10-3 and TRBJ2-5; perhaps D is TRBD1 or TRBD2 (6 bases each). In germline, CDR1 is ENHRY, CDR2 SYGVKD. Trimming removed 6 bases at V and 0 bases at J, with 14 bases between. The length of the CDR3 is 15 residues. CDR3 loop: CAIRGQSGYQETQYF. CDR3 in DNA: TGTGCCATCAGAGGACAGAGCGGGTACCAAGAGACCCAGTACTTC.

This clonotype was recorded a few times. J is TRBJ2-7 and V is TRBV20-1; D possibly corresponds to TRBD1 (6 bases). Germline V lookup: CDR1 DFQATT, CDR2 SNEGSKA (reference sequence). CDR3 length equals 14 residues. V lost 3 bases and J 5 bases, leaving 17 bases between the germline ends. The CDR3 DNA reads TGCAGTGCTAGCATCCCGGGACACGGAGACGAGCAGTACTTC. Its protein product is CSASIPGHGDEQYF.

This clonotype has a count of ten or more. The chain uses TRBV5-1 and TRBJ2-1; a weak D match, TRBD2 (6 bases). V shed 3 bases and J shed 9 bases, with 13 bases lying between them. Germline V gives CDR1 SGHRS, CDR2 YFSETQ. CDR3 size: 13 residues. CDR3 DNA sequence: TGCGCCAGCAGCTGGGGGGACTTGGGTGAGCAGTTCTTC. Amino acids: CASSWGDLGEQFF.

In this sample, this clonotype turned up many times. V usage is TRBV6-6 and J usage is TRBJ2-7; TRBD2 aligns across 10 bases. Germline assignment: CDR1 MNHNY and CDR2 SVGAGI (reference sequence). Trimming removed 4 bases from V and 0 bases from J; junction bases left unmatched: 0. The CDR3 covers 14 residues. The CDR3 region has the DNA TGTGCCAGCAGTTTAGCGGGAGGCTCCTACGAGCAGTACTTC. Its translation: CASSLAGGSYEQYF.

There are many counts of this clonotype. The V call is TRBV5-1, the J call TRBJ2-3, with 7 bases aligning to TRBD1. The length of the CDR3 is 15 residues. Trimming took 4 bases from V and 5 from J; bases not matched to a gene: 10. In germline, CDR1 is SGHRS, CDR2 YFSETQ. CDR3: CASSPSTGWGDTQYF. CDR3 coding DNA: TGCGCCAGCAGCCCCTCGACAGGGTGGGGAGATACGCAGTATTTT.

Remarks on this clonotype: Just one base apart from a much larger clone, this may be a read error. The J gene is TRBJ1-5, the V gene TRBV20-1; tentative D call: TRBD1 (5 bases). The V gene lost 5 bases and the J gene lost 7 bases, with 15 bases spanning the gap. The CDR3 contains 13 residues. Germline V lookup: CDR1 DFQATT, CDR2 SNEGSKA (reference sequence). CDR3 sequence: CSARHRPGQPQHF. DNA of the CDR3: TGCAGTGCTCGGCACAGGCCGGGGCAGCCCCAGCATTTT.

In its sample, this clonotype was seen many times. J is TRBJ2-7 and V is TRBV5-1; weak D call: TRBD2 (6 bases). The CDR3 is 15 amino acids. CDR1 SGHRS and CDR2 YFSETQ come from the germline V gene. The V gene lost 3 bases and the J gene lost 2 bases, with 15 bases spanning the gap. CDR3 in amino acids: CASSSRASATYEQYF. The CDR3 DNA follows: TGCGCCAGCAGCTCCCGGGCTAGCGCCACCTACGAGCAGTACTTC.

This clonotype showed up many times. The CDR3 nucleotides are TGCGCCAGCAGCTCGGGCGCCGTGTTGGGTGCAGAGACCCAGTACTTC. Amino acids: CASSSGAVLGAETQYF. The chain is built from TRBV5-1 and TRBJ2-5; no clear D. The CDR3 is 16 residues long. The germline V gene has CDR1 SGHRS and CDR2 YFSETQ. Trimming pared 3 bases from V and 4 bases from J, leaving 19 bases between.

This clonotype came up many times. Here the CDR3 reads CSASPQGTGVYIQYF. Written as DNA, the CDR3 is TGCAGTGCTTCCCCCCAGGGGACAGGGGTATACATTCAGTACTTC. The chain links TRBV20-1 to TRBJ2-4, with 10 positions matching TRBD1. V lost 5 bases to trimming and J lost 8 bases; unmatched junction nucleotides: 12. Germline values: CDR1 DFQATT, CDR2 SNEGSKA (reference sequence). The CDR3 runs 15 residues.

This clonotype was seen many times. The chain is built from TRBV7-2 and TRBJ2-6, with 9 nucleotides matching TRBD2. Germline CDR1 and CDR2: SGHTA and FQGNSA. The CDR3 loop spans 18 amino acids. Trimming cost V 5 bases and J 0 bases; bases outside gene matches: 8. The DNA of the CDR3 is TGTGCCAGCAGCCGCAGACTAGCGGACCTCTCTGGGGCCAACGTCCTGACTTTC. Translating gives CASSRRLADLSGANVLTF.

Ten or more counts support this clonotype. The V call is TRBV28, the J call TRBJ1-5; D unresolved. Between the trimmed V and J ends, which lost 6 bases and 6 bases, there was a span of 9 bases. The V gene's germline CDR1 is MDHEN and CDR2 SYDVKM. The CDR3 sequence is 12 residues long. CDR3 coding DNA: TGTGCCAGCAGAATCCTAGGTCAGCCCCAGCATTTT. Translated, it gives CASRILGQPQHF.

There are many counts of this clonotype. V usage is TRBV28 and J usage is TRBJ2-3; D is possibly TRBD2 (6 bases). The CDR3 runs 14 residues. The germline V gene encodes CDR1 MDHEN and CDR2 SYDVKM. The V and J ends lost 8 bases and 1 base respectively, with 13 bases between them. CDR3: CASAKRVGTDTQYF. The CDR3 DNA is TGTGCCAGCGCTAAGCGGGTTGGCACAGATACGCAGTATTTT.